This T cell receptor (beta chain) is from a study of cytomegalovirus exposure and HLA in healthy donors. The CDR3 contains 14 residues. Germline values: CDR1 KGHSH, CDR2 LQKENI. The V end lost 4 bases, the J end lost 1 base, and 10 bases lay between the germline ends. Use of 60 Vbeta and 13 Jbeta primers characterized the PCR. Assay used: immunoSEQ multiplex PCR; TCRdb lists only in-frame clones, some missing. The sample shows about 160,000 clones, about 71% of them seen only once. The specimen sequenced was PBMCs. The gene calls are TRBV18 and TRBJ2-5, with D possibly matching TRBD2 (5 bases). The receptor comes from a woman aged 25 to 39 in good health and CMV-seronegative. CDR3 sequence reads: CASSQRTGQETQYF. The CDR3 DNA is TGTGCCAGCTCACAGCGGACGGGCCAAGAGACCCAGTACTTC.